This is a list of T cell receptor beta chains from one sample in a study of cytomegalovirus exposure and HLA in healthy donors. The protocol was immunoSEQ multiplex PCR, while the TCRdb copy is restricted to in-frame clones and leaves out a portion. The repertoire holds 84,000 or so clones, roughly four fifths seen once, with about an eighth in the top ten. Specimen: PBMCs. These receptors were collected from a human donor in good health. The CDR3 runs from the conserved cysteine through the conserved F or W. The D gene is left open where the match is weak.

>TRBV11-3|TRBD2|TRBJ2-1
CASSLGGLAGGPVEQFF
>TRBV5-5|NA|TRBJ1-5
CASSLGGRLNQPQHF
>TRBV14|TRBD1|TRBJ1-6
CASSQDGQGRNSPLHF
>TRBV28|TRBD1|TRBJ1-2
CASSSPGQGPGYTF
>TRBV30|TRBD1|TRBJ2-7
CAWSGRDRGRSYEQYF
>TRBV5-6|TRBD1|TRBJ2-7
CASSFGSGQGSYEQYF
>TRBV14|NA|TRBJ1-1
CASSQDRGSEAFF
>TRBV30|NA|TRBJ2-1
CAWEGGPYNEQFF
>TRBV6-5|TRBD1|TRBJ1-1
CASSIGTGGTEAFF
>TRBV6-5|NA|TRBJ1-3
CAVHSGSGNTIYF
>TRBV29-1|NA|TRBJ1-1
CSVETSTVNTEAFF
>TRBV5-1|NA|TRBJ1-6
CASSLLPNVGDSPLHF
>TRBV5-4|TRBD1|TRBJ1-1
CASSLDRGATEAFF
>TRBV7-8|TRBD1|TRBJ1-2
CASSTTGAGGYTF
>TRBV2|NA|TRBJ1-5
CASNLGAGDQPQNF
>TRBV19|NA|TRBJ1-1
CASSRQAIMNTEAFF
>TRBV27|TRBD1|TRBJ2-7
CASSWTGQHEQYF
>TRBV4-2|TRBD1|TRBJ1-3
CASSQDLGGQGHSGNTIYF
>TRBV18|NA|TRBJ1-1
CASSPKSQGTEAFF